Sequencing of this T cell receptor beta chain was carried out in a study of cytomegalovirus exposure and HLA in healthy donors. Overall study results and limits: A previous analysis found most TCR beta V segments productive roughly 87% or roughly 30% of the time. Reportedly, diagnosis of cytomegalovirus status by the classifier showed high specificity and sensitivity. Several top significant clusters appeared, in a later analysis, to be linked to common viral pathogens.

The PCR ran on 60 Vbeta and 13 Jbeta primers. Generated by immunoSEQ multiplex PCR, the TCRdb table keeps only in-frame clones and is missing some. The sample shows 140,000 to 150,000 clones, over 60% of them seen only once. Concerning this clone itself: Its antigen is still unknown.

V gave up 7 bases and J gave up 0 bases, with 13 bases separating them. Germline loops: CDR1 MDHEN, CDR2 SYDVKM. The CDR3 spans 14 residues. J is TRBJ2-7 and V is TRBV28; the D gene is possibly TRBD1 (6 bases). Sequenced material: PBMCs. The clonotype was recovered from a middle-aged man in good health and CMV-seropositive. CDR3 sequence (DNA): TGTGCCAGCAATCCCCGGGACATCTCCTACGAGCAGTACTTC. Encoded protein: CASNPRDISYEQYF. The whole variable domain, filled in from reference TRBV28 and TRBJ2-7, reads DVKVTQSSRYLVKRTGEKVFLECVQDMDHENMFWYRQDPGLGLRLIYFSYDVKMKEKGDIPEGYSVSREKKERFSLILESASTNQTSMYLCASNPRDISYEQYFGPGTRLTVT.